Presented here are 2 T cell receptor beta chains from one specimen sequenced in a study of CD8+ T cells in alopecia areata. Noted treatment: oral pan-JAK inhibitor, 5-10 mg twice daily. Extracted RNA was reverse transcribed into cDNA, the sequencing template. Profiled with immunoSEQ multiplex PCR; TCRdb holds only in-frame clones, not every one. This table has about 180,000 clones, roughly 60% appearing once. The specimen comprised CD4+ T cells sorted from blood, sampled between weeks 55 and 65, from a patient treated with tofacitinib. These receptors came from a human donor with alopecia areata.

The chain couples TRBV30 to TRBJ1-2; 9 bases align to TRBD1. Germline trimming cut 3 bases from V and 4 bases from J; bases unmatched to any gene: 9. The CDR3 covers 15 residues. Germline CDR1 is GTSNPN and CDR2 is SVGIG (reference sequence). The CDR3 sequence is CAWRKGTGSGYGYTF. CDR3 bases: TGTGCCTGGAGGAAGGGGACAGGGTCGGGCTATGGCTACACCTTC.

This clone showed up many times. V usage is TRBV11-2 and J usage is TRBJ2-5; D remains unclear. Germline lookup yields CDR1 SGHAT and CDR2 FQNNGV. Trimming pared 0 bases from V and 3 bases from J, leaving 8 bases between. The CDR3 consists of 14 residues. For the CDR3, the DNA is TGTGCCAGCAGCTTAGATCTCCAGAAAGAGACCCAGTACTTC. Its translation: CASSLDLQKETQYF.